Listed here are 9 T cell receptor beta chains from one sample, sequenced in a study of blood T cell repertoires in COVID-19. The table came from immunoSEQ multiplex PCR; TCRdb's copy has only in-frame clones and leaves some out. The table records some 150,000 clones, about 87% of them present only once. Sequenced: peripheral blood. These receptors originate from a man aged 50 or older who had recovered from COVID-19.

The V gene is TRBV29-1, the J gene TRBJ2-5; the match to TRBD2 covers 8 bases. The CDR3 has 14 residues. Trimming at V came to 8 bases and at J to 1 base, leaving 9 bases not matched to a gene. Germline V gene lookup returns CDR1 SQVTM and CDR2 ANQGSEA. CDR3 sequence reads: CSPSAGVPQETQYF. The DNA of the CDR3 is TGCAGCCCATCAGCGGGGGTCCCCCAAGAGACCCAGTACTTC.

The chain combines TRBV4-1 with TRBJ2-7; 8 bases match TRBD1. The CDR3 is 16 amino acids. V gave up 0 bases and J gave up 3 bases; unmatched junction bases: 7. The germline V gene has CDR1 MGHRA and CDR2 YSYEKL. CDR3 bases: TGCGCCAGCAGCCAAGAACGTCGACAGGGGATCTACGAGCAGTACTTC. It translates to CASSQERRQGIYEQYF.

This clone was seen just once. The chain joins TRBV7-6 to TRBJ2-5; D may be TRBD1 (6 bases). The V and J ends lost 0 bases and 5 bases respectively, with 22 bases between them. Germline V CDR1 and CDR2: SGHVS, FNYEAQ. The CDR3 runs to 18 residues. CDR3 sequence (DNA): TGTGCCAGCAGCTTAGCGTTATTTAACAGGGACAATTTGGAGACCCAGTACTTC. Amino acid sequence: CASSLALFNRDNLETQYF.

CDR3 loop: CASRRGGNNEQFF. CDR3 nucleotide sequence: TGCGCCAGCAGGCGCGGGGGAAACAATGAGCAGTTCTTC. The chain couples TRBV5-1 to TRBJ2-1, with 7 bases that match TRBD2. After removal of 5 bases from V and 5 bases from J, the junction contained 4 bases not matched to a gene. The CDR3 sequence is 13 residues long. CDR1 and CDR2 (germline): SGHRS, YFSETQ.

V gene TRBV25-1 combines with J gene TRBJ1-1, with D possibly TRBD1 on 6 matching bases. The CDR3 consists of 14 residues. Trimming pared 5 bases from V and 1 base from J, leaving 11 bases between. Germline V lookup: CDR1 MGHDK, CDR2 SYGVNS. The DNA for the CDR3 is TGTGCCAGCAGTCGGGACACAACGAACACTGAAGCTTTCTTT. As protein: CASSRDTTNTEAFF.

The chain employs TRBV29-1 and TRBJ2-5, with D perhaps matching TRBD1 (6 bases). Trimming took off 7 bases at V and 4 bases at J, with 16 bases between the two ends. Germline CDR1 SQVTM, CDR2 ANQGSEA. This CDR3 spans 13 amino acids. This CDR3 is CSAQKTGLETQYF. CDR3 nucleotides: TGCAGCGCCCAAAAAACAGGGTTAGAGACCCAGTACTTC.

This sequence joins TRBV27 and TRBJ1-1; no reliable D call. The CDR3 sequence is 13 residues long. Trimming pared 1 base from V and 6 bases from J, leaving 9 bases between. Looked up from germline, CDR1 is MNHEY and CDR2 is SMNVEV (reference sequence). The DNA of the CDR3 is TGTGCCAGCAGTTTATTTGGCGGTCCTGAAGCTTTCTTT. It translates to CASSLFGGPEAFF.

This clone has only one observation. The chain carries TRBV27 and TRBJ2-5, with 12 positions matching TRBD1. The CDR3 covers 15 residues. V lost 4 bases and J lost 4; bases outside the gene matches: 4. The germline CDR1 and CDR2 sequences are MNHEY and SMNVEV (reference sequence). CDR3 DNA sequence: TGTGCCAGCAGTTCTGGGACAGGGGGCGTAGAGACCCAGTACTTC. It is translated as CASSSGTGGVETQYF.

V gene TRBV11-2 combines with J gene TRBJ2-1; 8 nucleotides align to TRBD1. With V trimmed by 3 bases and J by 6 bases, 10 bases remained unmatched. From germline, CDR1 is SGHAT and CDR2 FQNNGV. This CDR3 has 16 residues. The DNA of the CDR3 is TGTGCCAGCAGCTTGTCGCGGACAGGGTTTTTCAATGAGCAGTTCTTC. This encodes CASSLSRTGFFNEQFF.